The clone carrying this TCR beta chain is medium-sized in the sample. Its antigen is currently unknown. The entry originates in a study of early T cells in non-severe SARS-CoV-2 infection. The overall study: With bulk RNA from unsorted whole blood as input, sequencing yielded unpaired chains. Findings and caveats of the study: Matching against VDJdb likely underestimated virus-specific expansions, favoring anti-spike CD8.

The CDR3 length is 14 residues. Deletions cut 0 bases from V and 4 bases from J, with 6 bases between. CDR1 is KGHDR, CDR2 SFDVKD, per germline. Unique molecular identifiers were attached to individual cDNA molecules. One entry per CDR3 protein, called by TCRdb with MiXCR from the 5' RACE reads. The sample lists over 85,000 distinct CDR3 sequences, approximately 16% seen once, with about 1.3% in the top ten. Sequenced sample: whole blood. The clonotype was recovered from an adult who was a healthcare worker with PCR-confirmed SARS-CoV-2 infection or an uninfected control (not recorded which). This sequence joins TRBV24-1 and TRBJ1-5, with no clear D. The CDR3 region is CATSDLSINQPQHF. The CDR3 bases are TGTGCCACCAGTGATTTGAGTATTAATCAGCCCCAGCATTTT.